This is a list of T cell receptor beta chains from one sample in a study of blood T cells in healthy people across ages. MiXCR, run by TCRdb on the 5' RACE reads, gives a single entry per CDR3 protein. The table includes hundreds of thousands of distinct CDR3 sequences, around 43% detected once. The specimen was blood. The receptors here all came from a man aged 55 to 70 in good health. The CDR3 runs from the conserved cysteine through the conserved F or W. Each record gives: J gene, V gene, clone size, CDR3 protein. Size is omitted from some rows. Given values are once, few, many or a class for expanded clones.

TRBJ2-2	TRBV20-1	many	CSAPGQGATGELFF
TRBJ1-2	TRBV5-1	NA	CASSAQNNYGYTF
TRBJ1-1	TRBV6-2/TRBV6-3	NA	CASSYGRWNTEAFF
TRBJ2-3	TRBV29-1	many	CSVAREHTQYF
TRBJ1-6	TRBV12-3/TRBV12-4	NA	CASNFRRSSYNSPLHF
TRBJ2-1	TRBV2	NA	CASSEGQLSYNEQFF
TRBJ1-2	TRBV11-2	NA	CASSLDDGDRYGYTF
TRBJ2-3	TRBV21-1	NA	CASPRTSGGDTDTQYF
TRBJ1-1	TRBV6-6	few	CASMVGGGTEAFF
TRBJ2-3	TRBV12-3/TRBV12-4	NA	CASSSHGGALDTQYF
TRBJ2-6	TRBV7-2	NA	CASSPRTGSGANVLTF
TRBJ2-5	TRBV29-1	NA	CSDLTFEGRETQYF
TRBJ2-7	TRBV7-2	once	CASSFHPITSSYEQYF
TRBJ1-2	TRBV20-1	NA	CSARGDRVATNYGHTF
TRBJ2-5	TRBV28	few	CASSRAGAKETQYF
TRBJ2-7	TRBV6-6	few	CASSATGPQEQYF
TRBJ2-3	TRBV5-1	NA	CASSLGASGGAFTGTQYF
TRBJ2-5	TRBV25-1	few	CASSSHGTGKETQYF
TRBJ2-7	TRBV6-5	few	CASSYSTGPVHPSYEQYF
TRBJ2-5	TRBV7-2	NA	CASSLDGAGVWEQYF
TRBJ2-4	TRBV4-3	few	CASSQALESRETRGIQYF
TRBJ2-1	TRBV7-9	NA	CASSLSRTGTQFF
TRBJ2-2	TRBV5-6	NA	CASSSGPGLVAGELFF
TRBJ2-1	TRBV3-1	few	CASSREGGAYNEQFF
TRBJ2-4	TRBV28	NA	CASTETSGRDPSKNIQYF
TRBJ2-7	TRBV7-2	NA	CASRKRDGSYEQYF
TRBJ2-2	TRBV7-2	NA	CASSARLTGELFF
TRBJ1-1	TRBV4-3	few	CASSRGHRNTEAFF
TRBJ2-7	TRBV12-3/TRBV12-4	many	CASSLTRGYEQYF
TRBJ2-1	TRBV4-1	NA	CASSQDHNSYNEQFF
TRBJ2-3	TRBV5-1	NA	CAGSLGAVLTDTQYF
TRBJ1-2	TRBV15	NA	CATSRDFGFYGYTF
TRBJ2-7	TRBV20-1	NA	CSARDRGRGLSYEQYF
TRBJ2-5	TRBV6-1	NA	CASRDFGGEETQYF
TRBJ1-6	TRBV4-1	NA	CASSQEEDRKSPLHF